The clone carrying this TCR beta chain has only a few counts. Together with a sample-barcoded 5' primer, a J-beta primer mix was included in a second PCR lasting about 7 to 11 cycles. Researchers report that each sample yielded at least 2.5 million CDR3-containing paired-end reads. Each CDR3 protein is one row after TCRdb ran MiXCR on the 5' RACE reads. This repertoire shows about 680,000 distinct CDR3 sequences, around 45% found once; its top ten account for around a third. This entry belongs to a study of blood T cells in healthy people across ages. This CDR3 has 16 residues. Germline lookup yields CDR1 LNHNV and CDR2 YYDKDF (reference sequence). Trimming took 3 bases from V and 6 from J; bases not matched to a gene: 8.

The receptor was isolated from a woman aged 55-75 years in good health. The sample comprised blood. The V call is TRBV15, the J call TRBJ2-1; 10 bases align to TRBD1. For the CDR3, the DNA is TGTGCCACCAGCAGGGTCCAGACAGGGGGCCCCAATGAGCAGTTCTTC. Translation gives CATSRVQTGGPNEQFF.